Presented here are 32 T cell receptor beta chains from one specimen sequenced in a study of blood T cell repertoires in COVID-19. Clones were sequenced by immunoSEQ multiplex PCR, and TCRdb holds only the in-frame ones, with some missing. The table shows about 310,000 clones, with 80% to 90% occurring only once. Sequencing was done on a sample of peripheral blood. The origin of the receptors is a man aged 45-60 years with active or convalescent COVID-19.

V gene TRBV6-5 combines with J gene TRBJ1-4; D possibly corresponds to TRBD1 (6 bases). The ends were cut back, 4 bases at V and 5 bases at J, with 8 bases in the middle. The CDR3 length is 13 residues. CDR1 and CDR2 (germline): MNHEY, SVGAGI. The CDR3 region has the DNA TGTGCCAGCAGTTCCCAGGGGAATGAAAAACTGTTTTTT. Protein: CASSSQGNEKLFF.

V and J are TRBV3-1 (or the pseudogene TRBV3-2) and TRBJ1-2, with unresolved D. The CDR3 has 14 residues. In germline, CDR1 is LGHDT, CDR2 YNNKEL (reference sequence). Trimming stripped 1 base from V and 1 base from J, with 7 bases between. The CDR3 loop reads CASSQGQVNYGYTF. The CDR3 DNA is TGTGCCAGCAGCCAAGGCCAGGTTAACTATGGCTACACCTTC.

As concerns this clone: This CDR3 is also generated by other DNA sequences in the sample. The gene calls are TRBV30 and TRBJ1-3; tentatively, D is TRBD1 (5 bases). This CDR3 comprises 14 residues. Germline V gene lookup returns CDR1 GTSNPN and CDR2 SVGIG (reference sequence). V lost 2 bases and J 0 bases, leaving 8 bases between the germline ends. The CDR3 protein is CAWSTGSSGNTIYF. As DNA, the CDR3 is TGTGCCTGGAGTACAGGCTCCTCTGGAAACACCATATATTTT. Full variable domain (outside the CDR3, taken from reference TRBV30 and TRBJ1-3): SQTIHQWPATLVQPVGSPLSLECTVEGTSNPNLYWYRQAAGRGLQLLFYSVGIGQISSEVPQNLSASRPQDRQFILSSKKLLLSDSGFYLCAWSTGSSGNTIYFGEGSWLTVV.

The genes are TRBV28 and TRBJ2-6; TRBD1 aligns across 9 bases. This CDR3 spans 18 amino acids. V lost 6 bases to trimming and J lost 0 bases; unmatched junction nucleotides: 9. Germline V CDR1 and CDR2: MDHEN, SYDVKM. The CDR3 DNA sequence: TGTGCCAGCAGAGATACAGGGGGCCCCCCCTCTGGGGCCAACGTCCTGACTTTC. Translated, it gives CASRDTGGPPSGANVLTF.

This chain's CDR3 is CASWRGPLAKNIQYF. CDR3 DNA: TGTGCCAGCTGGAGAGGGCCCTTAGCCAAAAACATTCAGTACTTC. V usage is TRBV5-5 and J usage is TRBJ2-4; D perhaps matches TRBD2 (5 bases). The V gene's germline CDR1 is SGHKS and CDR2 YYEKEE (reference sequence). CDR3 length: 15 amino acids. V was trimmed by 7 bases and J by 0 bases, leaving 14 bases between them.

This chain connects TRBV7-9 to TRBJ2-2; 7 bases line up with TRBD2. J was trimmed by 3 bases and V by 5 bases; bases with no gene match: 15. The CDR3 loop spans 18 amino acids. CDR1 is SEHNR, CDR2 FQNEAQ, per germline (reference sequence). This chain's CDR3 is CASSHPPGGSFDTGELFF. Here the CDR3 DNA reads TGTGCCAGCAGCCACCCGCCGGGGGGATCGTTCGACACCGGGGAGCTGTTTTTT.

The chain recombines TRBV28 with TRBJ1-2; 10 bases are shared with TRBD1. The V and J ends lost 2 bases and 8 bases, in that order; junction bases with no gene match: 5. This CDR3 comprises 14 residues. Per the germline V gene, CDR1 is MDHEN and CDR2 is SYDVKM. In nucleotides, the CDR3 is TGTGCCAGCAGTTTAGGGACAGGGGTAGAAGGCTACACCTTC. This encodes CASSLGTGVEGYTF.

The rearrangement links TRBV4-2 to TRBJ2-2, with TRBD2 matching 7 bases. Germline V lookup: CDR1 LGHNA, CDR2 YNFKEQ. The CDR3 is made up of 15 amino acids. Trimming cost V 1 base and J 7 bases; bases outside gene matches: 6. The CDR3 loop is CASSQVAGVIGELFF. CDR3 sequence (DNA): TGTGCCAGCAGCCAAGTCGCGGGAGTGATCGGGGAGCTGTTTTTT.

This sequence joins TRBV19 and TRBJ1-3; perhaps TRBD1 as D (6 bases). V was cut by 7 bases and J by 0 bases, with 13 bases left in between. The CDR3 sequence is 15 residues long. Germline CDR1 LNHDA, CDR2 SQIVND (reference sequence). CDR3 loop: CASTPRGGSGNTIYF. CDR3 in DNA: TGTGCCAGTACCCCGAGGGGGGGCTCTGGAAACACCATATATTTT.

J is TRBJ1-2 and V is TRBV15, with 8 bases matching TRBD1. This CDR3 contains 14 residues. V lost 2 bases to trimming and J lost 5 bases; unmatched junction nucleotides: 4. Germline CDR1 and CDR2: LNHNV and YYDKDF (reference sequence). For the CDR3, the DNA is TGTGCCACCAGCAGACCCGGGACAGGTTATGGCTACACCTTC. Amino acid sequence: CATSRPGTGYGYTF. The entire variable domain, with the rest obtained from reference TRBV15 and TRBJ1-2, is as follows: DAMVIQNPRYQVTQFGKPVTLSCSQTLNHNVMYWYQQKSSQAPKLLFHYYDKDFNNEADTPDNFQSRRPNTSFCFLDIRSPGLGDTAMYLCATSRPGTGYGYTFGSGTRLTVV.

The genes are TRBV19 and TRBJ1-5, with 8 bases that match TRBD1. The CDR3 spans 17 residues. The ends lost 3 bases at V and 7 bases at J; junction bases unmatched: 14. CDR1 and CDR2 from the germline V gene are LNHDA and SQIVND (reference sequence). This CDR3 is CASSIYNPRTGSQPQHF. DNA for the CDR3: TGTGCCAGTAGTATTTATAACCCCCGGACAGGGAGCCAGCCCCAGCATTTT.

V and J are TRBV7-9 and TRBJ2-2; TRBD1 is a possible D gene (5 bases). CDR3 length equals 15 residues. Germline V lookup: CDR1 SEHNR, CDR2 FQNEAQ (reference sequence). V lost 7 bases and J lost 7, with 19 bases in between. Written as DNA, the CDR3 is TGTGCCAGCACCCAGGGTCAGGGCCAGGGCGGGGAGCTGTTTTTT. Its translation is CASTQGQGQGGELFF.

V gene TRBV30 combines with J gene TRBJ1-3; TRBD1 agrees at 9 bases. Trimming took 3 bases from V and 4 from J; bases not matched to a gene: 7. There are 15 residues in the CDR3. Germline V lookup: CDR1 GTSNPN, CDR2 SVGIG (reference sequence). The CDR3 region is CAWRDRGTRGNTIYF. The CDR3 nucleotides read TGTGCCTGGAGAGACAGGGGGACGCGAGGAAACACCATATATTTT.

This chain connects TRBV5-4 to TRBJ2-5; D is perhaps TRBD2 (5 bases). V lost 4 bases, J lost 2 bases, and 15 bases lay in between. This CDR3 comprises 15 residues. Per the germline V gene, CDR1 is SGHNT and CDR2 is YYREEE (reference sequence). CDR3: CASSTRVGPQETQYF. Written as DNA, the CDR3 is TGTGCCAGCAGCACGAGGGTGGGCCCTCAAGAGACCCAGTACTTC.

The V and J genes are TRBV29-1 and TRBJ1-1, with D unresolved. The V end lost 7 bases, the J end lost 4 bases, and 7 bases lay between the germline ends. The germline V gene has CDR1 SQVTM and CDR2 ANQGSEA. CDR3 length: 10 amino acids. In DNA, the CDR3 is TGCAGCGCAGAGGTCACTGAAGCTTTCTTT. Protein sequence: CSAEVTEAFF.

The chain has TRBV5-1 and TRBJ2-7; a weak D match, TRBD1 (5 bases). Trimming removed 4 bases from V and 5 bases from J, with 16 bases in between. The CDR3 loop spans 14 amino acids. Germline V gene data show CDR1 as SGHRS and CDR2 as YFSETQ. CDR3 sequence (DNA): TGCGCCAGCAGCCGTCAGGGTCTACAGGACGAGCAGTACTTC. Protein product: CASSRQGLQDEQYF.

This sequence joins TRBV7-9 and TRBJ1-1, with D hard to call. The CDR3 consists of 13 residues. Germline V gives CDR1 SEHNR, CDR2 FQNEAQ (reference sequence). V lost 1 base to trimming and J lost 3 bases, with 6 bases between them. The DNA of the CDR3 is TGTGCCAGCAGCTTAGTAGCTGACACTGAAGCTTTCTTT. This translates into CASSLVADTEAFF.

The CDR3 spells CASSFPRTPRYEQYF. Here the CDR3 DNA reads TGTGCCAGCAGCTTTCCAAGGACACCTCGCTACGAGCAGTACTTC. The chain carries TRBV6-2 or TRBV6-3 and TRBJ2-7, with D possibly being TRBD1 (5 bases). The V end was cut by 6 bases, the J end by 3 bases, with 18 bases between. The CDR3 is 15 residues long. Germline V lookup: CDR1 MNHEY, CDR2 SVGEGT.

The chain uses TRBV16 and TRBJ1-1; no reliable D call. The CDR3 runs to 16 residues. Per germline, CDR1 KGHSY and CDR2 FQNENV. V lost 0 bases and J 3 bases, leaving 14 bases between the germline ends. CDR3 loop: CASSQSGRLGDTEAFF. The CDR3 region has the DNA TGTGCCAGCAGCCAATCGGGCAGGCTTGGTGACACTGAAGCTTTCTTT.

The rearrangement joins TRBV3-1 (or the pseudogene TRBV3-2) to TRBJ2-3, with D maybe TRBD1 (5 bases). This CDR3 has 12 amino acids. CDR1 is LGHDT, CDR2 YNNKEL, per germline (reference sequence). V shed 2 bases and J shed 7 bases, with 7 bases lying between them. DNA of the CDR3: TGTGCCAGCAGCCAAAGGGGTCATACGCAGTATTTT. Protein: CASSQRGHTQYF.

The genes are TRBV7-9 and TRBJ2-1; 9 nucleotides match TRBD2. CDR1 and CDR2 (germline): SEHNR, FQNEAQ (reference sequence). This CDR3 spans 14 amino acids. Unmatched junction bases numbered 6, after V lost 2 bases and J lost 10 bases. The CDR3 DNA reads as TGTGCCAGCAGCTTAACCGGGACTAGCAAAGAGCAGTTCTTC. This sequence encodes CASSLTGTSKEQFF.

The chain joins TRBV28 to TRBJ2-1; 14 nucleotides line up with TRBD2. Trimming took 10 bases from V and 4 from J; bases not matched to a gene: 9. The CDR3 is 16 amino acids. CDR1 is MDHEN, CDR2 SYDVKM, per germline. CDR3 in DNA: TGTGCCATCACTAGGACTAGCGGGGGGATATACAATGAGCAGTTCTTC. Encoded protein: CAITRTSGGIYNEQFF.

The chain uses TRBV19 and TRBJ2-1; 7 bases map to TRBD2. Germline CDR1 is LNHDA and CDR2 is SQIVND (reference sequence). Unmatched junction bases numbered 8, after V lost 9 bases and J lost 0 bases. The CDR3 has 15 residues. The CDR3 nucleotides are TGTGCCAGCAGACCCGGGGGGAGCTCCTACAATGAGCAGTTCTTC. Protein product: CASRPGGSSYNEQFF.

J is TRBJ1-1 and V is TRBV18; TRBD1 matches 8 bases. Germline CDR1 and CDR2: KGHSH and LQKENI. This CDR3 is built from 14 residues. V lost 6 bases, J lost 7 bases, and 10 bases stayed unmatched. The CDR3 bases are TGTGCCAGCTCCCGCGGGACAGGCCGAGATGAAGCTTTCTTT. Its translation is CASSRGTGRDEAFF.

This clone was seen just once. This chain links TRBV5-6 with TRBJ1-6; D possibly corresponds to TRBD1 (6 bases). Trimming took 5 bases from V and 6 from J, leaving 18 bases between them. The CDR3 length is 16 residues. Germline V gene sequence: CDR1 SGHDT, CDR2 YYEEEE. This chain's CDR3 is CASSFYPGQSNSPLHF. CDR3 nucleotides: TGTGCCAGCAGTTTTTACCCGGGACAATCTAATTCACCCCTCCACTTT.

The V and J genes are TRBV18 and TRBJ2-1; 8 nucleotides line up with TRBD2. Germline CDR1 is KGHSH and CDR2 is LQKENI. The V segment lost 3 bases and the J segment 6 bases; nucleotides outside the gene matches: 4. This CDR3 spans 14 amino acids. The CDR3, as DNA: TGTGCCAGCTCACCCTTCGGGGGGGGCAATGAGCAGTTCTTC. Protein: CASSPFGGGNEQFF.

The chain has TRBV5-1 and TRBJ2-7; 8 bases agree with TRBD2. V lost 2 bases, J lost 4 bases, and 14 bases stayed unmatched. Germline assignment: CDR1 SGHRS and CDR2 YFSETQ. The CDR3 loop spans 17 amino acids. The CDR3 loop is CASSLLFSGTEGYEQYF. CDR3 nucleotides: TGCGCCAGCAGCTTACTATTTAGCGGGACGGAAGGTTACGAGCAGTACTTC.

The sample holds a few counts of this clone. This chain joins TRBV7-9 and TRBJ2-5, with D possibly being TRBD2 (6 bases). Germline V gene data show CDR1 as SEHNR and CDR2 as FQNEAQ (reference sequence). The CDR3 is made up of 15 amino acids. V lost 3 bases and J 2 bases, leaving 13 bases between the germline ends. CDR3 region: CASSFVPAGQETQYF. The CDR3 DNA is TGTGCCAGCAGCTTCGTCCCCGCGGGGCAAGAGACCCAGTACTTC. The full variable domain, completed using reference TRBV7-9 and TRBJ2-5, is DTGVSQNPRHKITKRGQNVTFRCDPISEHNRLYWYRQTLGQGPEFLTYFQNEAQLEKSRLLSDRFSAERPKGSFSTLEIQRTEQGDSAMYLCASSFVPAGQETQYFGPGTRLLVL.

The CDR3 reads CASSPLAAGVSFDEQFF. DNA for the CDR3: TGTGCCAGCTCACCACTGGCGGCGGGAGTAAGTTTTGATGAGCAGTTCTTC. The chain uses TRBV18 and TRBJ2-1, with 7 bases that match TRBD2. Trimming cost V 1 base and J 8 bases; bases outside gene matches: 14. Germline V CDR1 and CDR2: KGHSH, LQKENI. The CDR3 has 17 residues.

The chain is built from TRBV30 and TRBJ1-2, with D uncertain. Trimming pared 0 bases from V and 8 bases from J, leaving 16 bases between. This CDR3 is built from 14 residues. CDR1 is GTSNPN and CDR2 is SVGIG in the germline V gene (reference sequence). CDR3 protein: CAWSVVLPPRGYTF. CDR3 DNA sequence: TGTGCCTGGAGTGTTGTCCTACCCCCTAGGGGCTACACCTTC.

This clone showed up just once. Other DNA sequences from this sample encode an identical CDR3 as well. V usage is TRBV2 and J usage is TRBJ1-6, with TRBD1 matching over 9 bases. The CDR3 runs 14 residues. Trimming at V came to 4 bases and at J to 7 bases, leaving 2 bases not matched to a gene. Germline values: CDR1 SNHLY, CDR2 FYNNEI. DNA of the CDR3: TGTGCCAGCAGTGCGGGACAGGGAAATTCACCCCTCCACTTT. Translation: CASSAGQGNSPLHF.

Comments on this clone: Other DNA sequences of this sample code for an identical CDR3. The chain joins TRBV5-1 to TRBJ1-1; tentatively, D is TRBD1 (6 bases). The CDR3 is made up of 14 amino acids. Germline V CDR1 and CDR2: SGHRS, YFSETQ. Trimming shortened V by 4 bases and J by 3 bases, and 13 bases separated the two germline ends. CDR3 DNA sequence: TGCGCCAGCAGCCTAGGACAGCCGGACACTGAAGCTTTCTTT. It encodes CASSLGQPDTEAFF. The full variable domain, rest sourced from reference TRBV5-1 and TRBJ1-1, is KAGVTQTPRYLIKTRGQQVTLSCSPISGHRSVSWYQQTPGQGLQFLFEYFSETQRNKGNFPGRFSGRQFSNSRSEMNVSTLELGDSALYLCASSLGQPDTEAFFGQGTRLTVV.